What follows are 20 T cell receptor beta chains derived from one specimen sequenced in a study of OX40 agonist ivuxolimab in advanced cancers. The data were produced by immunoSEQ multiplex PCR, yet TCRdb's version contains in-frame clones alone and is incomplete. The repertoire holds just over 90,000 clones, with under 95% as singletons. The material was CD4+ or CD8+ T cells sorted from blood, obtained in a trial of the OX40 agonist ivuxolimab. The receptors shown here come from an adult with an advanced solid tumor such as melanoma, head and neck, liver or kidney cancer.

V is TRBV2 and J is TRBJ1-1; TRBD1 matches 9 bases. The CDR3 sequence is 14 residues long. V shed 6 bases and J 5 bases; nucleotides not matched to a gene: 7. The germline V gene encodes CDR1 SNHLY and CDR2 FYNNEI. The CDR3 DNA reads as TGTGCCAGCAGGAGGACAGGGGAAGGAACTGAAGCTTTCTTT. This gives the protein CASRRTGEGTEAFF.

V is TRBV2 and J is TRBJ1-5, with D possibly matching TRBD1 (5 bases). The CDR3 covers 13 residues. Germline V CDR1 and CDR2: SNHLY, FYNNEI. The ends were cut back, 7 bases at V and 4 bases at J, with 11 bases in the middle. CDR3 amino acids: CASIRDQNQPQHF. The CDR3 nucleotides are TGTGCCAGCATCCGGGACCAAAATCAGCCCCAGCATTTT.

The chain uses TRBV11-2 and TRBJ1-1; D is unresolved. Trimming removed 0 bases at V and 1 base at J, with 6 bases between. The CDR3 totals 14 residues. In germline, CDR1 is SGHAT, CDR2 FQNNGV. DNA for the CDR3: TGTGCCAGCAGCTTAGAGCGGGGGAACACTGAAGCTTTCTTT. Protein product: CASSLERGNTEAFF.

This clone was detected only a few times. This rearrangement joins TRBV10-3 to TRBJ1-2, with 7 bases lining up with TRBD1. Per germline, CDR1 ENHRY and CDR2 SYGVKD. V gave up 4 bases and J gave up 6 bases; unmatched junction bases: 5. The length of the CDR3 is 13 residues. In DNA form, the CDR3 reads TGTGCCATCAGTGTGGAGGGGGCGCATGGCTACACCTTC. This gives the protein CAISVEGAHGYTF.

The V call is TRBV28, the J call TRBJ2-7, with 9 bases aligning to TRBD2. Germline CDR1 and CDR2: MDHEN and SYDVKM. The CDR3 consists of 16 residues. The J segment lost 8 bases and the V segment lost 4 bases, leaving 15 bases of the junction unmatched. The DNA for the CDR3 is TGTGCCAGCAGTTCCCCTGGTGGTAGCGGGAGAAAAAAGCAGTACTTC. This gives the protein CASSSPGGSGRKKQYF.

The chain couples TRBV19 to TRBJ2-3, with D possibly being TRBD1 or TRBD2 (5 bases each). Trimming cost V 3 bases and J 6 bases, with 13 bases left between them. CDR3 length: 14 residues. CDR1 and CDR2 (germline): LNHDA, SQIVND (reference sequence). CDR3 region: CASSIGDARDTQYF. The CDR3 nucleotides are TGTGCCAGTAGTATCGGGGACGCCCGTGATACGCAGTATTTT.

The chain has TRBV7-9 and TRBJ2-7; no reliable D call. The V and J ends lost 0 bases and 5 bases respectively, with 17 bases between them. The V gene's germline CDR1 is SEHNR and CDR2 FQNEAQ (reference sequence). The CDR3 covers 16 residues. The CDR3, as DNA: TGTGCCAGCAGCTTAGCGCAGGCATTTTTTGCCCACGAGCAGTACTTC. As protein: CASSLAQAFFAHEQYF.

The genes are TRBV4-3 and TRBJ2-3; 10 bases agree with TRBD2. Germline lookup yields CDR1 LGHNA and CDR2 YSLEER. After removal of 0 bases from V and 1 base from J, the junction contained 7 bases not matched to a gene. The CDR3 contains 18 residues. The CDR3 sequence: CASSQDPSGRGGTDTQYF. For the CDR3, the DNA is TGCGCCAGCAGCCAAGATCCTAGCGGGAGAGGGGGCACAGATACGCAGTATTTT.

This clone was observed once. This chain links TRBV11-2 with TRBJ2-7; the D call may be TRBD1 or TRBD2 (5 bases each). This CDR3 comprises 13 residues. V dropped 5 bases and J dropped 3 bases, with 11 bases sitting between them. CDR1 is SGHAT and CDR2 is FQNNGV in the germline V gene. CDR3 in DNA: TGTGCCAGCAGCCCAGGGACCTTCTACGAGCAGTACTTC. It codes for CASSPGTFYEQYF.

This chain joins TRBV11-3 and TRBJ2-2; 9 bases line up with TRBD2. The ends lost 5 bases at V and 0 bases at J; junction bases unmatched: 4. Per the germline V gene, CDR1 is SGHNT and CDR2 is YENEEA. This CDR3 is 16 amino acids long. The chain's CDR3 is CASSPRLAANTGELFF. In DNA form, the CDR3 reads TGTGCCAGCAGCCCCAGACTAGCGGCGAACACCGGGGAGCTGTTTTTT.

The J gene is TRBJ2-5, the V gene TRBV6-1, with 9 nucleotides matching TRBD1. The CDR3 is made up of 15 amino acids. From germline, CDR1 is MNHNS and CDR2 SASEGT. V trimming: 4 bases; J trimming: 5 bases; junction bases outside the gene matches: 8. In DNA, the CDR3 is TGTGCCAGCAGTGGCCGGGACAGGGTTACGGAGACCCAGTACTTC. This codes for CASSGRDRVTETQYF.

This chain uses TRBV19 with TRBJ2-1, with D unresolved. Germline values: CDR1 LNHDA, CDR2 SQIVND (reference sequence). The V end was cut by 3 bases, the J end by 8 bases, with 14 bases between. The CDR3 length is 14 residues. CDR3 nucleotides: TGTGCCAGTAGTATGGCCCAGGTTTCCGATGAGCAGTTCTTC. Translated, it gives CASSMAQVSDEQFF.

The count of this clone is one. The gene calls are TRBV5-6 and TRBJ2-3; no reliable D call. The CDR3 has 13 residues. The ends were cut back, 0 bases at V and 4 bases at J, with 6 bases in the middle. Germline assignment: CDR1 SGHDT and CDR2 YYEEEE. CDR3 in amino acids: CASSLGKADTQYF. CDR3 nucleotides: TGTGCCAGCAGCTTGGGGAAAGCAGATACGCAGTATTTT.

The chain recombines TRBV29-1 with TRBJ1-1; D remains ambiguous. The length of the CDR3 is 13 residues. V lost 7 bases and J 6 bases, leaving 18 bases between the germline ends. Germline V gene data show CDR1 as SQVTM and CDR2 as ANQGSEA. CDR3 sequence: CSAPGIGNAEAFF. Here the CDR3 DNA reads TGCAGCGCTCCCGGGATAGGCAATGCTGAAGCTTTCTTT.

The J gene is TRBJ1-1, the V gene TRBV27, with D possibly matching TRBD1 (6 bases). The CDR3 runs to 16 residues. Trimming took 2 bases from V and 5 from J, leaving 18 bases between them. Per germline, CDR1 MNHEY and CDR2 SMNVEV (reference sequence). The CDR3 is CASSLGVGGLRTEAFF. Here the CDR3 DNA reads TGTGCCAGCAGTTTAGGGGTCGGGGGCTTGAGGACTGAAGCTTTCTTT.

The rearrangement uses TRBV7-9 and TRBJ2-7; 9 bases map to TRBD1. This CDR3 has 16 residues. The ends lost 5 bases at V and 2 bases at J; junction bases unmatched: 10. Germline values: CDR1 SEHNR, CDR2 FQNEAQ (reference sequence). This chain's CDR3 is CASSRSGTGITYEQYF. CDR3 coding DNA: TGTGCCAGCAGCCGGTCCGGGACAGGGATAACCTACGAGCAGTACTTC.

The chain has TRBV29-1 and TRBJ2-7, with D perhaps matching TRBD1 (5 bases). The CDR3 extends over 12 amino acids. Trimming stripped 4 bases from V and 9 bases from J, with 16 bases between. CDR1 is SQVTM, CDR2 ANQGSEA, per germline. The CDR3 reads CSVGSRAWGQYF. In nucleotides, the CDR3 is TGCAGCGTTGGAAGCAGGGCTTGGGGGCAGTACTTC.

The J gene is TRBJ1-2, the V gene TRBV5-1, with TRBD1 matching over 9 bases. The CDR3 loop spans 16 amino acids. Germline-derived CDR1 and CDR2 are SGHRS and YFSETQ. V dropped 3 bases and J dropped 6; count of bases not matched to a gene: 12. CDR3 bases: TGCGCCAGCAGCTACCAGAGTGACAGGGGGAGAAATGGCTACACCTTC. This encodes CASSYQSDRGRNGYTF.

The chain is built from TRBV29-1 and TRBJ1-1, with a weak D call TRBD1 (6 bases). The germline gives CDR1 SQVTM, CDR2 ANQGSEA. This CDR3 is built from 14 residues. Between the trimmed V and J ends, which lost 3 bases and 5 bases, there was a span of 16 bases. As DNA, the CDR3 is TGCAGCGTTGAGAGGGGGGCTCAGGGAACTGAAGCTTTCTTT. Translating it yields CSVERGAQGTEAFF.

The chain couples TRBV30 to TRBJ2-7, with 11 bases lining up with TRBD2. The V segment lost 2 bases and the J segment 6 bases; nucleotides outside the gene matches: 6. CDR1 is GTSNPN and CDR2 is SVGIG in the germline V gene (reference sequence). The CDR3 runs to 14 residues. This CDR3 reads CAWSSGLAVPEQYF. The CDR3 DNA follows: TGTGCCTGGAGTTCGGGACTAGCGGTTCCCGAGCAGTACTTC.